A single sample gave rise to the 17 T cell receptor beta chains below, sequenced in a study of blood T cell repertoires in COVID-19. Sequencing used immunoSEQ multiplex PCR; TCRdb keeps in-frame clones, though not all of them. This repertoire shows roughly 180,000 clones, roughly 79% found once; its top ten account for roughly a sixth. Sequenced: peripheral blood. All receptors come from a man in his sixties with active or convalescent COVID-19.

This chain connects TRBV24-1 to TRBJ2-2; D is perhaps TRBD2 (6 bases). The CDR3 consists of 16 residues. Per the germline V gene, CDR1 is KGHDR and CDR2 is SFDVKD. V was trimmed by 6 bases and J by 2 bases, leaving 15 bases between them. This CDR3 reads CATSMRGLLNTGELFF. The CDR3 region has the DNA TGTGCCACCAGTATGAGGGGACTCCTTAACACCGGGGAGCTGTTTTTT.

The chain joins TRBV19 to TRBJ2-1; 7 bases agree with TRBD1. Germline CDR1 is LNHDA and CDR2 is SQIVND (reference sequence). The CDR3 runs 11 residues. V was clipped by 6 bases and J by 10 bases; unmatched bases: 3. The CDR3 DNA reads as TGTGCCAGTAGGACGACAGGGGAGCAGTTCTTC. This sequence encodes CASRTTGEQFF.

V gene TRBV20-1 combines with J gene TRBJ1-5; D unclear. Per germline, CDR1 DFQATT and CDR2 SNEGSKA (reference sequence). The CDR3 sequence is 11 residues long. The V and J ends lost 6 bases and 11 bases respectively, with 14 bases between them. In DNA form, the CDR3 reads TGCAGTGCCCGAAGCCGCGCCACCCAGCATTTT. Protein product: CSARSRATQHF.

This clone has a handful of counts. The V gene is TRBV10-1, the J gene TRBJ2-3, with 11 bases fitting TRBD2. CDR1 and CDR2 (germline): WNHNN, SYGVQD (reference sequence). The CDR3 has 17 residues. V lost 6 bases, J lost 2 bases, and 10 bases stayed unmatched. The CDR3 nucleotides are TGCGCCAGCAGGGCCCCCGGGACTAGCGGCTTCACAGATACGCAGTATTTT. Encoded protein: CASRAPGTSGFTDTQYF.

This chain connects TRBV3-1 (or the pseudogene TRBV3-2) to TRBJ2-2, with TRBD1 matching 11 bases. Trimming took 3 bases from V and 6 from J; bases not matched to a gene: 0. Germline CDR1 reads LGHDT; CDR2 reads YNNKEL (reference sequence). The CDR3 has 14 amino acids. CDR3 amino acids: CASSQGQGAGELFF. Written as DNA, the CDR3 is TGTGCCAGCAGCCAGGGACAGGGGGCCGGGGAGCTGTTTTTT.

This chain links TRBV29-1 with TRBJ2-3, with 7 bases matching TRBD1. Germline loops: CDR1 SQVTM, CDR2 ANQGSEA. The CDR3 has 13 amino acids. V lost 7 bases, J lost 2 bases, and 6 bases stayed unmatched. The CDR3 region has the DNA TGCAGCGCTGGGACAGACTACACAGATACGCAGTATTTT. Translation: CSAGTDYTDTQYF.

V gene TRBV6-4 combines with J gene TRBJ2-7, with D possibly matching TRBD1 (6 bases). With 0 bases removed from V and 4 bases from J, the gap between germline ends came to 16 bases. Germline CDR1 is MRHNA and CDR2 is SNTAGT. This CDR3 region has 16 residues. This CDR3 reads CASSDSKVQGQYEQYF. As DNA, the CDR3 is TGTGCCAGCAGTGACTCGAAGGTGCAGGGACAATACGAGCAGTACTTC.

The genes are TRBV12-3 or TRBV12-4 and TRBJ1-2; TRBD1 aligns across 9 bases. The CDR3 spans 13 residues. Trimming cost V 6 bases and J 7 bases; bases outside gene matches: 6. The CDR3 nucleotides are TGTGCCAGCAGCGCGACAGGGGGAGTTGGCTACACCTTC. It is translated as CASSATGGVGYTF.

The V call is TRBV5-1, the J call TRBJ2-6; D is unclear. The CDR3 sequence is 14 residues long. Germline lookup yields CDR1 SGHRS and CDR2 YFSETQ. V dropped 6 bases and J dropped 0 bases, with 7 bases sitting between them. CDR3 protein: CASTRNSGANVLTF. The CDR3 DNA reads TGCGCCAGCACCAGGAACTCTGGGGCCAACGTCCTGACTTTC. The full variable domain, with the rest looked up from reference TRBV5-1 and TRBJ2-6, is KAGVTQTPRYLIKTRGQQVTLSCSPISGHRSVSWYQQTPGQGLQFLFEYFSETQRNKGNFPGRFSGRQFSNSRSEMNVSTLELGDSALYLCASTRNSGANVLTFGAGSRLTVL.

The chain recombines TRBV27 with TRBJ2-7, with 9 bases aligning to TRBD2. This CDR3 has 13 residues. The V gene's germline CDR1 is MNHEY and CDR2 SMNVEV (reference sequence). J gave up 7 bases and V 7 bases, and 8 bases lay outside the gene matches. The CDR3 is CASTLAGVGEQYF. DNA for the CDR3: TGTGCCAGCACCTTAGCGGGAGTCGGGGAGCAGTACTTC.

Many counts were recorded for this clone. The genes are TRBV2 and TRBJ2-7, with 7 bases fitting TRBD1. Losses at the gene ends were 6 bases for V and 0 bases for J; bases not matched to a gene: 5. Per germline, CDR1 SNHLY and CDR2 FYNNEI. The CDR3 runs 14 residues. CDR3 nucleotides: TGTGCCAGCAGGGGGACAGTAGCCTCCTACGAGCAGTACTTC. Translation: CASRGTVASYEQYF. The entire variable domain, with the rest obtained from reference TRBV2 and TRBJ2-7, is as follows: EPEVTQTPSHQVTQMGQEVILRCVPISNHLYFYWYRQILGQKVEFLVSFYNNEISEKSEIFDDQFSVERPDGSNFTLKIRSTKLEDSAMYFCASRGTVASYEQYFGPGTRLTVT.

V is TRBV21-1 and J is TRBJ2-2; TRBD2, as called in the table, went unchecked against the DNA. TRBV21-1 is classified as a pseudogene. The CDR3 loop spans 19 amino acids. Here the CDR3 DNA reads TGTGCCAGCAGCAAAGCGCGAAGAGCTAGCGGGAGTGTCACCGGGGAGCTGTTTTTT. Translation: CASSKARRASGSVTGELFF.

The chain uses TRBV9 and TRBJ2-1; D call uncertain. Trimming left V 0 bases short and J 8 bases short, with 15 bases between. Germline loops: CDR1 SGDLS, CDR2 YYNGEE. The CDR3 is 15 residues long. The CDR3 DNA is TGTGCCAGCAGCGTAGAAATCCGAGCCTTGGATGAGCAGTTCTTC. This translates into CASSVEIRALDEQFF.

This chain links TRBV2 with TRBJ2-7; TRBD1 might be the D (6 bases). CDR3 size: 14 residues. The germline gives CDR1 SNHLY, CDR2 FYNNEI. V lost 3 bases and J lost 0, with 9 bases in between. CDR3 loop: CASSEAGVSYEQYF. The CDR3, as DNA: TGTGCCAGCAGTGAGGCAGGGGTCTCCTACGAGCAGTACTTC.

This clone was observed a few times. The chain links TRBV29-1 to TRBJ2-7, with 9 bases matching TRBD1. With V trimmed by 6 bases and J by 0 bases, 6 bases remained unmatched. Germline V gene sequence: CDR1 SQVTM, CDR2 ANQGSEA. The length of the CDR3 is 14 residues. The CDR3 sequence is CSVMGQGSSYEQYF. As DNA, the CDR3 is TGCAGCGTCATGGGACAGGGATCCTCCTACGAGCAGTACTTC.

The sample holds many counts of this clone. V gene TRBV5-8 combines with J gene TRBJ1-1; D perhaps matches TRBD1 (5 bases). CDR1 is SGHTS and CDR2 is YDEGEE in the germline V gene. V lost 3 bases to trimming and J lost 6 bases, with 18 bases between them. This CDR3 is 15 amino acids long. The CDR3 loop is CASSWGDEVRAEAFF. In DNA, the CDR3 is TGTGCCAGCAGCTGGGGGGACGAGGTGCGGGCTGAAGCTTTCTTT.

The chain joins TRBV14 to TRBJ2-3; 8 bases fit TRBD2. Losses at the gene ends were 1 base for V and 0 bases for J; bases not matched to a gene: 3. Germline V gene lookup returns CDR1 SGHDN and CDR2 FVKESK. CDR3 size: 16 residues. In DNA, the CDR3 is TGTGCCAGCAGCCAAGGTGCGGGAGGTAGCACAGATACGCAGTATTTT. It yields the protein CASSQGAGGSTDTQYF.